Shown below are 9 T cell receptor beta chains from a single sample sequenced in a study of blood T cell repertoires in COVID-19 (dated by TCRdb to about 2020). Library generation was performed with the immunoSEQ multiplex PCR assay. Sourced from immuneACCESS, this table was stored by TCRdb with only in-frame sequences that have V and J called. A share of the clones is absent; for the studies checked, an unresolved V gene accounts for under half, and the remainder has no known explanation. The sample table contains 85,000 to 120,000 clones; only one count was recorded for approximately 80% of them. The top ten clones comprise around 9.8% of the sample. The specimen sequenced was peripheral blood. These receptors came from a man aged 55 to 70 with active or convalescent COVID-19.

This clone was counted a few times. V and J are TRBV11-2 and TRBJ1-2; tentative D call: TRBD1 (6 bases). The germline CDR1 and CDR2 sequences are SGHAT and FQNNGV. CDR3 size: 16 residues. V dropped 4 bases and J dropped 2 bases, with 17 bases sitting between them. For the CDR3, the DNA is TGTGCCAGCAGCTCTATAGGTGCAGGGGTAAACTATGGCTACACCTTC. Its protein is CASSSIGAGVNYGYTF.

The chain couples TRBV7-9 to TRBJ2-5, with 15 bases lining up with TRBD2. Germline-derived CDR1 and CDR2 are SEHNR and FQNEAQ (reference sequence). Trimming cost V 7 bases and J 0 bases; bases outside gene matches: 12. The CDR3 covers 19 residues. In nucleotides, the CDR3 is TGTGCCAGCACCCTCGGACTAGCGGGAGGGGTGGGGGACCAAGAGACCCAGTACTTC. It is translated as CASTLGLAGGVGDQETQYF.

This chain connects TRBV2 to TRBJ1-3, with TRBD1 as a possible D gene (6 bases). The germline gives CDR1 SNHLY, CDR2 FYNNEI. Deletions cut 5 bases from V and 0 bases from J, with 11 bases between. The CDR3 runs to 15 residues. CDR3 sequence reads: CASSQQGSSGNTIYF. Written as DNA, the CDR3 is TGTGCCAGCAGTCAACAGGGAAGCTCTGGAAACACCATATATTTT.

The chain uses TRBV18 and TRBJ2-1; 8 positions agree with TRBD2. V trimming: 3 bases; J trimming: 3 bases; junction bases outside the gene matches: 13. Germline V gives CDR1 KGHSH, CDR2 LQKENI. This CDR3 is 18 amino acids long. The CDR3 sequence is CASSPLGPLAGNYNEQFF. In DNA, the CDR3 is TGTGCCAGCTCACCCCTTGGGCCTCTAGCGGGCAACTACAATGAGCAGTTCTTC.

The chain has TRBV5-1 and TRBJ2-1; TRBD1 might be the D (6 bases). The CDR3 contains 12 residues. CDR1 is SGHRS and CDR2 is YFSETQ in the germline V gene. Trimming pared 4 bases from V and 7 bases from J, leaving 9 bases between. For the CDR3, the DNA is TGCGCCAGCAGCCAGGGGATAAATGAGCAGTTCTTC. It codes for CASSQGINEQFF.

This chain uses TRBV18 with TRBJ1-5; tentative D call: TRBD1 (6 bases). V was clipped by 2 bases and J by 0 bases, with 17 bases between them. This CDR3 has 18 residues. CDR1 is KGHSH and CDR2 is LQKENI in the germline V gene. DNA for the CDR3: TGTGCCAGCTCACCAGTCCGTCGACAGGCGAATAGCAATCAGCCCCAGCATTTT. Residues: CASSPVRRQANSNQPQHF.

V is TRBV10-2 and J is TRBJ1-1; 7 bases agree with TRBD1. Germline-derived CDR1 and CDR2 are WSHSY and SAAADI. This CDR3 is 14 amino acids long. The J segment lost 0 bases and the V segment lost 10 bases, leaving 8 bases of the junction unmatched. CDR3 nucleotides: TGCGCCACCGGCCCAGGGGGGATGAACACTGAAGCTTTCTTT. This gives the protein CATGPGGMNTEAFF.

V gene TRBV2 combines with J gene TRBJ2-1; 10 nucleotides line up with TRBD2. Germline CDR1 is SNHLY and CDR2 is FYNNEI. With V trimmed by 3 bases and J by 4 bases, 3 bases remained unmatched. The CDR3 has 15 amino acids. The CDR3 DNA sequence: TGTGCCAGCAGTGAGGCTAGCGGGAGATACAATGAGCAGTTCTTC. It translates to CASSEASGRYNEQFF.

The CDR3 protein is CATSTSKTGELFF. The DNA for the CDR3 is TGTGCCACCAGCACCAGTAAAACCGGGGAGCTGTTTTTT. The chain links TRBV24-1 to TRBJ2-2; D gene uncertain. Germline lookup yields CDR1 KGHDR and CDR2 SFDVKD. V lost 7 bases and J 5 bases, leaving 10 bases between the germline ends. This CDR3 is 13 amino acids long.